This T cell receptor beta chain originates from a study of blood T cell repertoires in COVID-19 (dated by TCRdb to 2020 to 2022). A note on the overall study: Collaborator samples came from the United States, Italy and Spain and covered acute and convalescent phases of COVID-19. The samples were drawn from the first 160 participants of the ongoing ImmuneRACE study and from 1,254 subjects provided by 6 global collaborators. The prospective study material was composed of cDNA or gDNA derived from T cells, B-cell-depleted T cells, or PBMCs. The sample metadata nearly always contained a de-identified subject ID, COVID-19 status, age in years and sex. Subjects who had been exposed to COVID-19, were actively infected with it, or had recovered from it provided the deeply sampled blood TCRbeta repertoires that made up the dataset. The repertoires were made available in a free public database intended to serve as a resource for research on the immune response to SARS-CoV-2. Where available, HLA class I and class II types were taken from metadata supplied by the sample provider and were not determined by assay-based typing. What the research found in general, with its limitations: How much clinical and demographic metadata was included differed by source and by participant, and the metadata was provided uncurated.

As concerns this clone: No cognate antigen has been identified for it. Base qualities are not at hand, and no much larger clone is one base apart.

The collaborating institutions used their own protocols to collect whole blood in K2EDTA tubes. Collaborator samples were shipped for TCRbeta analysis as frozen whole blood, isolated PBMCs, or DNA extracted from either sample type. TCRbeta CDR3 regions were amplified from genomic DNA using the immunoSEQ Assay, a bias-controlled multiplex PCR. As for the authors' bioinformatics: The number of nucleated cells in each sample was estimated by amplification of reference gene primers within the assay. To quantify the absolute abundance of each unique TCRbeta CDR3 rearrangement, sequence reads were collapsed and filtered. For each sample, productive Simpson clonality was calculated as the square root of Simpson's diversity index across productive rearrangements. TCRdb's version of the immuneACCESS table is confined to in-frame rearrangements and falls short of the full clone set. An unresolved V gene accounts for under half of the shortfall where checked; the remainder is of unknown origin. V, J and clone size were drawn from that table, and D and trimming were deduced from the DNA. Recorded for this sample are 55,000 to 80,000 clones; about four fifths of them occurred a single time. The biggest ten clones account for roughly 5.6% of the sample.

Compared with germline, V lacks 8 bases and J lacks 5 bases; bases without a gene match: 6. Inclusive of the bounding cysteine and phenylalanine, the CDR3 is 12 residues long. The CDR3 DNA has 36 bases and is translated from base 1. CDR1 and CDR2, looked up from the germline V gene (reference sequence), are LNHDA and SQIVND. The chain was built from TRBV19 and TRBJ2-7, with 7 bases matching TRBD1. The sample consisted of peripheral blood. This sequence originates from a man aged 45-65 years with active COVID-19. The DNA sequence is TGTGCCAGTTCTGAGACAGGGAACGAGCAGTACTTC. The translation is CASSETGNEQYF.